Presented here are 7 T cell receptor beta chains from one specimen sequenced in a study of PD-1 blockade in mismatch repair-deficient tumors. Assay: immunoSEQ multiplex PCR; the TCRdb copy retains only in-frame clones and omits some. The table shows some 130,000 clones, with about 88% occurring only once. The specimen was peripheral blood, collected roughly 67 weeks after starting pembrolizumab. The receptors stem from an adult with mismatch repair-deficient cancer.

The chain couples TRBV11-3 to TRBJ2-3; D gene unclear. V lost 4 bases to trimming and J lost 10 bases, with 15 bases between them. Germline V gene sequence: CDR1 SGHNT, CDR2 YENEEA. The CDR3 consists of 13 residues. The CDR3 reads CASSSAFSRAQYF. Here the CDR3 DNA reads TGTGCCAGCAGCTCAGCCTTCTCGCGAGCGCAGTATTTT. Combining the CDR3 with reference TRBV11-3 and TRBJ2-3 gives the whole variable domain EAGVVQSPRYKIIEKKQPVAFWCNPISGHNTLYWYLQNLGQGPELLIRYENEEAVDDSQLPKDRFSAERLKGVDSTLKIQPAELGDSAVYLCASSSAFSRAQYFGPGTRLTVL.

The chain couples TRBV19 to TRBJ2-7, with 11 bases that match TRBD2. From germline, CDR1 is LNHDA and CDR2 SQIVND (reference sequence). V shed 8 bases, J shed 0 bases, and the junction held 6 bases outside the gene matches. The CDR3 is 15 residues long. CDR3 residues: CASRKTSGVSYEQYF. In nucleotides, the CDR3 is TGTGCCAGTCGGAAGACTAGCGGGGTCTCCTACGAGCAGTACTTC. Combining the CDR3 with reference TRBV19 and TRBJ2-7 gives the whole variable domain DGGITQSPKYLFRKEGQNVTLSCEQNLNHDAMYWYRQDPGQGLRLIYYSQIVNDFQKGDIAEGYSVSREKKESFPLTVTSAQKNPTAFYLCASRKTSGVSYEQYFGPGTRLTVT.

This clone was counted a few times. The chain combines TRBV7-3 with TRBJ2-7; 10 bases fit TRBD1. V trimming: 2 bases; J trimming: 2 bases; junction bases outside the gene matches: 6. Germline V gene sequence: CDR1 SGHTA, CDR2 FQGTGA. CDR3 length equals 16 residues. The CDR3 DNA sequence: TGTGCCAGCAGCTTAGGTCAGGGGACAGGGGCCTACGAGCAGTACTTC. Amino acid sequence: CASSLGQGTGAYEQYF.

The chain has TRBV19 and TRBJ2-1; TRBD1 aligns across 10 bases. This CDR3 region has 15 residues. V shed 5 bases and J 2 bases; nucleotides not matched to a gene: 3. Germline V gene lookup returns CDR1 LNHDA and CDR2 SQIVND (reference sequence). The CDR3, as DNA: TGTGCCAGTAGTTCCGGACAGGGGGCCTACAATGAGCAGTTCTTC. It is translated as CASSSGQGAYNEQFF.

This clone has only a few counts. The chain combines TRBV27 with TRBJ1-5, with D tentatively TRBD1 (6 bases). Germline values: CDR1 MNHEY, CDR2 SMNVEV (reference sequence). The CDR3 contains 14 residues. V was trimmed by 6 bases and J by 0 bases, leaving 9 bases between them. This CDR3 is CASRGAHSNQPQHF. CDR3 bases: TGTGCCAGCAGGGGGGCTCATAGCAATCAGCCCCAGCATTTT.

The V gene is TRBV4-3, the J gene TRBJ2-7, with 7 positions matching TRBD1. This CDR3 spans 15 amino acids. Trimming at V came to 3 bases and at J to 0 bases, leaving 5 bases not matched to a gene. The germline gives CDR1 LGHNA, CDR2 YSLEER. The DNA of the CDR3 is TGCGCCAGCAGCCAGGATGGGGACAGCTCCTACGAGCAGTACTTC. Residues: CASSQDGDSSYEQYF.

This clone was seen only once. The CDR3: CSVGLGLYTEAFF. In nucleotides, the CDR3 is TGCAGCGTTGGGCTGGGATTGTACACTGAAGCTTTCTTT. V is TRBV29-1 and J is TRBJ1-1; D gene ambiguous. V gave up 4 bases and J gave up 3 bases, with 12 bases separating them. The length of the CDR3 is 13 residues. Germline-derived CDR1 and CDR2 are SQVTM and ANQGSEA.